Listed below are T cell receptor beta chains from one sample, sequenced in a study of OX40 agonist ivuxolimab in advanced cancers. Here immunoSEQ multiplex PCR was the method, and the copy in TCRdb shows in-frame clones only, minus some. The profile covers 50,000 or so clones, with 86% appearing a single time and about 0.88% taken by the ten largest. The source was CD4+ or CD8+ T cells sorted from blood, collected in a trial of the OX40 agonist ivuxolimab. The receptor source for this set is an adult with an advanced solid tumor such as melanoma, head and neck, liver or kidney cancer. The CDR3 runs from the conserved cysteine through the conserved F or W. The order of the fields is J gene, clone size, D gene, V gene, CDR3 protein, CDR3 DNA. A D gene is named only where the DNA matches it firmly. Clone sizes are given selectively: once, few, many, or a class where the clone is expanded.

TRBJ1-5 . TRBD1 TRBV6-5 CASSSNSGQAQPQHF TGTGCCAGCAGTTCTAACTCGGGACAGGCGCAGCCCCAGCATTTT
TRBJ1-2 once . TRBV29-1 CSGGSPSGYTF TGCAGCGGAGGGTCGCCGAGTGGCTACACCTTC
TRBJ2-7 . TRBD2 TRBV7-9 CASSRLGGPYEQYF TGTGCCAGCAGCCGATTGGGAGGGCCCTACGAGCAGTACTTC
TRBJ2-7 . . TRBV5-1 CASSFRDGDYEQYF TGCGCCAGCAGCTTCCGGGACGGGGACTACGAGCAGTACTTC
TRBJ2-1 . TRBD2 TRBV19 CASSRLAGQYNEQFF TGTGCCAGTAGTAGGTTAGCGGGGCAATACAATGAGCAGTTCTTC
TRBJ1-2 . TRBD1 TRBV5-1 CASSLPGGYGYTF TGCGCCAGCAGCCTACCAGGGGGCTATGGCTACACCTTC
TRBJ2-5 . . TRBV19 CASSMGLQETQYF TGTGCCAGTAGTATGGGGCTGCAAGAGACCCAGTACTTC
TRBJ2-5 once TRBD2 TRBV19 CASSVRTSGRMRGQETQYF TGTGCCAGTAGTGTAAGGACTAGCGGGAGGATGAGGGGCCAAGAGACCCAGTACTTC
TRBJ2-3 . TRBD1 TRBV6-5 CASSPQGASIDTQYF TGTGCCAGCAGTCCACAGGGGGCTTCTATAGATACGCAGTATTTT
TRBJ1-2 . . TRBV6-6 CASRGRTGVGYTF TGTGCCAGCAGGGGTAGGACGGGTGTCGGCTACACCTTC
TRBJ2-5 . . TRBV11-3 CASSLGQDSQETQYF TGTGCCAGCAGCTTAGGACAGGACAGCCAAGAGACCCAGTACTTC
TRBJ1-5 few TRBD1 TRBV18 CASSPGTGGYQPQHF TGTGCCAGCTCACCCGGGACAGGGGGCTATCAGCCCCAGCATTTT
TRBJ1-5 . . TRBV19 CASSIRGSNQPQHF TGTGCCAGTAGTATTAGGGGGAGCAATCAGCCCCAGCATTTT
TRBJ1-2 once . TRBV5-1 CASSSSGVDGYTF TGCGCCAGCAGCTCTTCAGGGGTGGATGGCTACACCTTC
TRBJ2-1 . . TRBV7-2 CASSSSGLRPAFF TGTGCCAGCAGCTCGTCCGGACTTAGACCGGCGTTCTTC
TRBJ2-7 . TRBD2 TRBV2 CASSERSGSYEQYF TGTGCCAGCAGTGAAAGGAGCGGGAGCTACGAGCAGTACTTC
TRBJ2-1 . . TRBV9 CASSVGLRMRDLGNEQFF TGTGCCAGCAGCGTAGGATTACGGATGAGGGACTTGGGGAATGAGCAGTTCTTC
TRBJ2-5 . . TRBV9 CASSVGRTVLGETQYF TGTGCCAGCAGCGTAGGCCGGACAGTATTGGGAGAGACCCAGTACTTC
TRBJ2-2 . TRBD2 TRBV7-2 CASSFASGRRSGELFF TGTGCCAGCAGCTTTGCTAGCGGGAGGAGGAGCGGGGAGCTGTTTTTT
TRBJ2-3 . . TRBV20-1 CSAGDTQYF TGCAGTGCTGGGGATACGCAGTATTTT
TRBJ1-3 . . TRBV19 CASQSFSGNTIYF TGTGCCAGCCAATCTTTCTCTGGAAACACCATATATTTT
TRBJ2-5 . . TRBV6-5 CASSRTAQETQYF TGTGCCAGCAGTCGGACAGCCCAAGAGACCCAGTACTTC
TRBJ2-3 . . TRBV5-4 CASSLEEASTDTQYF TGTGCCAGCAGCCTTGAGGAAGCTAGCACAGATACGCAGTATTTT
TRBJ2-3 . TRBD2 TRBV5-1 CASSPAPGGTDTQYF TGCGCCAGCAGCCCGGCCCCGGGAGGTACAGATACGCAGTATTTT